This T cell receptor beta chain emerged from a study of blood T cell repertoires in COVID-19. Study at large: The United States, Italy and Spain supplied acute and convalescent COVID-19 samples. Sources were T cells, B-cell-depleted T cells, or PBMCs; the material itself was cDNA or gDNA.

The CDR3 length is 13 residues. CDR1 is KGHDR and CDR2 is SFDVKD in the germline V gene. Deletions cut 7 bases from V and 4 bases from J, with 12 bases between. Original processing notes: Scientists estimated how many nucleated cells there were by amplifying reference gene primers. Libraries were prepared by immunoSEQ multiplex PCR; TCRdb keeps only in-frame clonotypes and omits some of them. The DNA was the basis for D and trimming; V, J and clone size are from that table. The sample includes roughly 31,000 clones, 80% to 90% of them seen just once. The sample comprised peripheral blood. This chain links TRBV24-1 with TRBJ1-2; tentatively, D is TRBD1 (5 bases). The source is a man older than 75 with acute or convalescent COVID-19. CDR3 protein: CATRRRGGYGYTF. The DNA of the CDR3 is TGTGCCACCAGGAGGAGGGGAGGCTATGGCTACACCTTC.